Each of the 29 T cell receptor beta chains below was sequenced from the same sample in a study of OX40 agonist ivuxolimab in advanced cancers. Library preparation was by the immunoSEQ multiplex PCR assay. Imported from immuneACCESS, the table was reduced by TCRdb to in-frame sequences with V and J called. These copies leave out some clones; in studies compared against another copy, an unresolved V gene accounts for under half, and the cause of the remainder is not known. This sample holds over 50,000 clones; around 82% were observed only once. About 4.6% of the sample is taken by the ten largest. The sequencing used CD4+ or CD8+ T cells sorted from blood, collected in a trial of the OX40 agonist ivuxolimab. All receptors come from an adult with an advanced solid tumor such as melanoma, head and neck, liver or kidney cancer.

The CDR3 DNA reads TGTGCCAGCAGTCCGGACGGGACCTACGAGCAGTACTTC. Amino acids: CASSPDGTYEQYF. The chain combines TRBV6-5 with TRBJ2-7; TRBD2 might be the D (5 bases). The CDR3 length is 13 residues. Trimming took 5 bases from V and 2 from J, leaving 10 bases between them. Germline CDR1 reads MNHEY; CDR2 reads SVGAGI.

The CDR3 sequence is CASLVRPLGEAFF. The CDR3 DNA follows: TGTGCCAGCTTGGTCAGGCCCCTGGGTGAAGCTTTCTTT. The rearrangement uses TRBV18 and TRBJ1-1; D not resolved. CDR1 is KGHSH, CDR2 LQKENI, per germline. The CDR3 is made up of 13 amino acids. V was shortened by 7 bases and J by 7 bases, with 16 bases between the two germline ends.

The chain employs TRBV7-9 and TRBJ1-6; D remains ambiguous. Germline V gene data show CDR1 as SEHNR and CDR2 as FQNEAQ (reference sequence). The CDR3 loop spans 14 amino acids. V was pared by 6 bases and J by 0 bases, with 6 bases between. This CDR3 is CASRGSSYNSPLHF. The CDR3 bases are TGTGCCAGCAGGGGGAGCTCCTATAATTCACCCCTCCACTTT.

This clone is termed medium-sized (0.01 to 0.1%). This chain connects TRBV2 to TRBJ2-3; 9 nucleotides align to TRBD2. Germline V gene sequence: CDR1 SNHLY, CDR2 FYNNEI. The CDR3 sequence is 14 residues long. J was trimmed by 3 bases and V by 7 bases; bases with no gene match: 5. CDR3 nucleotide sequence: TGTGCCAGCAAGGCGGGAGGGGGAACAGATACGCAGTATTTT. It codes for CASKAGGGTDTQYF.

The chain couples TRBV6-4 to TRBJ2-1; D call uncertain. Germline loops: CDR1 MRHNA, CDR2 SNTAGT. This CDR3 is 15 amino acids long. V was pared by 0 bases and J by 0 bases, with 6 bases between. This CDR3 reads CASSDSGSSYNEQFF. The CDR3 nucleotides read TGTGCCAGCAGTGACTCCGGTAGCTCCTACAATGAGCAGTTCTTC.

This clone was recorded a few times. The rearrangement uses TRBV4-1 and TRBJ2-7; 10 bases fit TRBD2. Germline CDR1 reads MGHRA; CDR2 reads YSYEKL. Trimming took 0 bases from V and 0 from J; bases not matched to a gene: 11. CDR3 size: 19 residues. CDR3 in DNA: TGCGCCAGCAGCCAAGAGGACCTACTAGCGGGGTTTTTCTCCTACGAGCAGTACTTC. Translated: CASSQEDLLAGFFSYEQYF.

The rearrangement joins TRBV11-2 to TRBJ2-7, with TRBD2 matching 11 bases. The germline V gene encodes CDR1 SGHAT and CDR2 FQNNGV. Trimming took 2 bases from V and 2 from J; bases not matched to a gene: 11. The length of the CDR3 is 18 residues. CDR3 nucleotide sequence: TGTGCCAGCAGCTTAATATGGGCTAGCGGGAGGTGGCCCTACGAGCAGTACTTC. Its protein is CASSLIWASGRWPYEQYF.

There are a few counts of this clone. The CDR3 loop is CASSADIYSGNTIYF. CDR3 coding DNA: TGTGCCAGCAGCGCGGACATATACTCTGGAAACACCATATATTTT. The chain recombines TRBV9 with TRBJ1-3, with D perhaps matching TRBD1 (5 bases). There are 15 residues in the CDR3. V was clipped by 3 bases and J by 0 bases, with 10 bases between them. Germline CDR1 reads SGDLS; CDR2 reads YYNGEE.

The chain employs TRBV9 and TRBJ2-3; D remains ambiguous. The CDR3 contains 12 residues. CDR1 and CDR2 from the germline V gene are SGDLS and YYNGEE. Trimming took off 0 bases at V and 6 bases at J, with 5 bases between the two ends. The DNA of the CDR3 is TGTGCCAGCAGCGTAGACGGGGATACGCAGTATTTT. It specifies CASSVDGDTQYF.

The rearrangement uses TRBV5-1 and TRBJ1-4, with TRBD1 matching 8 bases. CDR3 length equals 16 residues. Germline CDR1 reads SGHRS; CDR2 reads YFSETQ. V lost 4 bases to trimming and J lost 2 bases; unmatched junction nucleotides: 7. The CDR3 is CASSTGTGVTNEKLFF. The CDR3 DNA is TGCGCCAGCAGCACCGGGACAGGAGTTACTAATGAAAAACTGTTTTTT. The full variable domain, its missing parts supplied by reference TRBV5-1 and TRBJ1-4, is KAGVTQTPRYLIKTRGQQVTLSCSPISGHRSVSWYQQTPGQGLQFLFEYFSETQRNKGNFPGRFSGRQFSNSRSEMNVSTLELGDSALYLCASSTGTGVTNEKLFFGSGTQLSVL.

The J gene is TRBJ1-3, the V gene TRBV28, with a possible D match to TRBD1 (5 bases). CDR3 length: 16 amino acids. Germline-derived CDR1 and CDR2 are MDHEN and SYDVKM. V gave up 3 bases and J gave up 4 bases, with 16 bases separating them. In nucleotides, the CDR3 is TGTGCCAGCAGTTTTTTAGCAACAAGACAGGGAAACACCATATATTTT. It encodes CASSFLATRQGNTIYF.

This chain joins TRBV5-4 and TRBJ2-1, with 13 nucleotides matching TRBD2. The junction had 11 bases not matched to a gene; V was cut back by 3 bases and J by 5 bases. CDR1 SGHNT and CDR2 YYREEE come from the germline V gene (reference sequence). The CDR3 is 18 residues long. CDR3 sequence: CASSYGLAGVVFNNEQFF. In DNA form, the CDR3 reads TGTGCCAGCAGCTATGGACTAGCGGGAGTTGTATTTAACAATGAGCAGTTCTTC.

J is TRBJ1-2 and V is TRBV5-4; D is perhaps TRBD1 (5 bases). Germline V lookup: CDR1 SGHNT, CDR2 YYREEE (reference sequence). V was cut by 4 bases and J by 8 bases, with 18 bases left in between. CDR3 size: 14 residues. CDR3 in amino acids: CASSGFSGAQGYTF. CDR3 sequence (DNA): TGTGCCAGCAGCGGTTTTTCCGGGGCCCAAGGCTACACCTTC.

This clone was found once. The chain links TRBV7-2 to TRBJ2-1; no clear D gene. There are 11 residues in the CDR3. The V and J ends lost 3 bases and 7 bases respectively, with 4 bases between them. Per the germline V gene, CDR1 is SGHTA and CDR2 is FQGNSA. CDR3 region: CASSFQNEQFF. In DNA form, the CDR3 reads TGTGCCAGCAGCTTCCAAAATGAGCAGTTCTTC.

This clone was detected a few times. J is TRBJ2-4 and V is TRBV28, with 7 bases lining up with TRBD1. The V and J ends lost 5 bases and 0 bases, in that order; junction bases with no gene match: 4. This CDR3 region has 15 residues. Germline V gives CDR1 MDHEN, CDR2 SYDVKM. The CDR3 spells CASSVGGVAKNIQYF. CDR3 DNA sequence: TGTGCCAGCAGTGTAGGGGGCGTAGCCAAAAACATTCAGTACTTC.

V usage is TRBV5-1 and J usage is TRBJ2-5; TRBD1 is a possible D gene (5 bases). The CDR3 is 15 residues long. Per the germline V gene, CDR1 is SGHRS and CDR2 is YFSETQ. The V gene lost 4 bases and the J gene lost 5 bases, with 18 bases spanning the gap. The CDR3, as DNA: TGCGCCAGCAGCCTTGGACAAGGGGATCGGGAGACCCAGTACTTC. Translation gives CASSLGQGDRETQYF.

The J gene is TRBJ2-1, the V gene TRBV5-1, with D unresolved. The CDR3 runs 15 residues. With 0 bases removed from V and 8 bases from J, the gap between germline ends came to 15 bases. CDR1 and CDR2 (germline): SGHRS, YFSETQ. Written as DNA, the CDR3 is TGCGCCAGCAGCTTGGAGGGCCCTACCCCCCATGAGCAGTTCTTC. Protein sequence: CASSLEGPTPHEQFF. Full variable domain (remainder filled in from reference TRBV5-1 and TRBJ2-1): KAGVTQTPRYLIKTRGQQVTLSCSPISGHRSVSWYQQTPGQGLQFLFEYFSETQRNKGNFPGRFSGRQFSNSRSEMNVSTLELGDSALYLCASSLEGPTPHEQFFGPGTRLTVL.

The rearrangement uses TRBV11-1 and TRBJ2-7, with 11 bases lining up with TRBD2. With V trimmed by 2 bases and J by 5 bases, 8 bases remained unmatched. Per the germline V gene, CDR1 is SGHAT and CDR2 is FQDESV (reference sequence). This CDR3 spans 16 amino acids. CDR3 coding DNA: TGTGCCAGCAGCTTATGGATAGCGGGAGGGCCTAACGAGCAGTACTTC. It translates to CASSLWIAGGPNEQYF.

The table lists this clone with a count of one. The rearrangement links TRBV9 to TRBJ2-1, with 10 bases lining up with TRBD1. The ends lost 3 bases at V and 6 bases at J; junction bases unmatched: 3. The germline V gene has CDR1 SGDLS and CDR2 YYNGEE. The CDR3 contains 14 residues. CDR3: CASSAGTGVNEQFF. DNA of the CDR3: TGTGCCAGCAGCGCCGGGACAGGGGTCAATGAGCAGTTCTTC. The complete variable domain, with remaining parts taken from reference TRBV9 and TRBJ2-1, reads DSGVTQTPKHLITATGQRVTLRCSPRSGDLSVYWYQQSLDQGLQFLIQYYNGEERAKGNILERFSAQQFPDLHSELNLSSLELGDSALYFCASSAGTGVNEQFFGPGTRLTVL.

V gene TRBV14 combines with J gene TRBJ2-7, with 9 bases aligning to TRBD1. The CDR3 has 15 residues. CDR1 is SGHDN and CDR2 is FVKESK in the germline V gene. The V and J ends lost 4 bases and 3 bases, in that order; junction bases with no gene match: 7. The CDR3 DNA is TGTGCCAGCAGCCTCCGACAGGGGGTCCTCTACGAGCAGTACTTC. Translation: CASSLRQGVLYEQYF.

The chain joins TRBV7-3 to TRBJ2-6; D call uncertain. There are 17 residues in the CDR3. Germline loops: CDR1 SGHTA, CDR2 FQGTGA. Trimming cost V 2 bases and J 0 bases, with 11 bases left between them. This CDR3 reads CASSLLGPLSGANVLTF. The CDR3 DNA reads TGTGCCAGCAGCTTACTTGGGCCCCTCTCTGGGGCCAACGTCCTGACTTTC.

The gene calls are TRBV9 and TRBJ2-3, with 7 nucleotides matching TRBD2. CDR1 is SGDLS, CDR2 YYNGEE, per germline. The V segment lost 0 bases and the J segment 4 bases; nucleotides outside the gene matches: 8. The CDR3 extends over 16 amino acids. CDR3 nucleotides: TGTGCCAGCAGCGTAGCTACGGCGGGAGTCGCAGATACGCAGTATTTT. It codes for CASSVATAGVADTQYF.

This clone came up a few times. Additional DNA sequences in this sample encode the identical CDR3. The chain combines TRBV6-4 with TRBJ1-1, with TRBD1 as a possible D gene (6 bases). V lost 9 bases to trimming and J lost 4 bases, with 27 bases between them. Germline loops: CDR1 MRHNA, CDR2 SNTAGT. This CDR3 contains 17 residues. Here the CDR3 DNA reads TGTGCCAGGCCCGAGGACAGAAGGAAGGGGCTTAGCACTGAAGCTTTCTTT. Its protein product is CARPEDRRKGLSTEAFF.

The chain has TRBV7-9 and TRBJ1-4; 7 bases line up with TRBD1. Germline loops: CDR1 SEHNR, CDR2 FQNEAQ (reference sequence). V was clipped by 1 base and J by 7 bases; unmatched bases: 6. The CDR3 has 15 amino acids. The CDR3 loop is CASSLGRQGFEKLFF. CDR3 bases: TGTGCCAGCAGCTTAGGGCGACAGGGATTTGAAAAACTGTTTTTT.

The chain combines TRBV9 with TRBJ2-3; D ambiguous. The CDR3 covers 16 residues. V was shortened by 0 bases and J by 2 bases, with 13 bases between the two germline ends. Looked up from germline, CDR1 is SGDLS and CDR2 is YYNGEE. The CDR3 sequence is CASSVDASTSTDTQYF. The DNA of the CDR3 is TGTGCCAGCAGCGTAGATGCAAGTACGTCCACAGATACGCAGTATTTT.

The chain combines TRBV7-2 with TRBJ1-6; a weak D match, TRBD1 (5 bases). This CDR3 spans 17 amino acids. V dropped 5 bases and J dropped 8 bases, with 22 bases sitting between them. Germline V lookup: CDR1 SGHTA, CDR2 FQGNSA. CDR3 amino acids: CASSAVNGLGGDSPLHF. CDR3 sequence (DNA): TGTGCCAGCAGCGCTGTAAATGGCCTCGGGGGGGATTCACCCCTCCACTTT.

The rearrangement joins TRBV7-2 to TRBJ2-1; D is unclear. Germline loops: CDR1 SGHTA, CDR2 FQGNSA. The CDR3 is 13 amino acids. The germline V and J ends were trimmed by 3 bases and 12 bases, with 15 bases remaining between them. The CDR3 here is CASSLAGSGGQFF. As DNA, the CDR3 is TGTGCCAGCAGCTTGGCCGGGTCAGGTGGGCAGTTCTTC.

Here the CDR3 DNA reads TGTGCCAGCAGGGCAAGGACTAGCGCACTGTCTTCCAATGAGCAGTTCTTC. The encoded protein is CASRARTSALSSNEQFF. J is TRBJ2-1 and V is TRBV2, with TRBD2 matching over 9 bases. The germline V gene has CDR1 SNHLY and CDR2 FYNNEI. The CDR3 spans 17 residues. J lost 6 bases, V lost 6 bases, and 15 bases had no gene match.

The V call is TRBV7-6, the J call TRBJ2-2; 9 positions match TRBD2. CDR1 is SGHVS, CDR2 FNYEAQ, per germline. The CDR3 extends over 16 amino acids. Trimming took 5 bases from V and 4 from J; bases not matched to a gene: 8. The CDR3 nucleotides read TGTGCCAGCAGCGGGAGGACTAGCGTGTCCACCGGGGAGCTGTTTTTT. It is translated as CASSGRTSVSTGELFF.